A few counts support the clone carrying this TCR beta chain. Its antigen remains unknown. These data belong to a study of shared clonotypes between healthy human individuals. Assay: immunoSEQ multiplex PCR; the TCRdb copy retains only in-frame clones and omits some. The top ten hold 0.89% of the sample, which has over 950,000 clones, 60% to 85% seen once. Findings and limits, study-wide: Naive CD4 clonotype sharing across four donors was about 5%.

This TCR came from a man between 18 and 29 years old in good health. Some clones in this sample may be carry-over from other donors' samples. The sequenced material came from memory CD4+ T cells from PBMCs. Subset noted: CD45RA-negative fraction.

In DNA, the CDR3 is TGCGCCAGCAGTATTTTAGGGGGTTCCTACGAGCAGTACTTC. Its translation: CASSILGGSYEQYF. The rearrangement joins TRBV4-1 to TRBJ2-7; weak D call: TRBD1 (6 bases). Trimming left V 6 bases short and J 1 base short, with 13 bases between. The CDR3 loop spans 14 amino acids. The germline V gene encodes CDR1 MGHRA and CDR2 YSYEKL.